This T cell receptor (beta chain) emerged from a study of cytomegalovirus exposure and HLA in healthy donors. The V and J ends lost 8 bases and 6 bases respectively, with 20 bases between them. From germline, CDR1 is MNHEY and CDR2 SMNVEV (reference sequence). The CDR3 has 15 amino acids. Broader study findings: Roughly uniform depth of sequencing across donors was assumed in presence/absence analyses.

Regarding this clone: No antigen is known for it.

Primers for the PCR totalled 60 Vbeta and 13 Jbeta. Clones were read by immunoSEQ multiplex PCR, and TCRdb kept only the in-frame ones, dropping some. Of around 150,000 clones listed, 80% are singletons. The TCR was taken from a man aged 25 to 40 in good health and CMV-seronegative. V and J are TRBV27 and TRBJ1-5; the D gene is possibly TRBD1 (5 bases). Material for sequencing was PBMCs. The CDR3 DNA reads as TGTGCCAGCGCTACCGGGACCCTGGGGGGTCAGCCCCAGCATTTT. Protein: CASATGTLGGQPQHF.